This T cell receptor beta chain came from a study of CD8+ T cells in alopecia areata. Turning to the study itself: Administration of oral tofacitinib to treated patients was at 5 to 10 mg twice daily.

As for treatment: oral pan-JAK inhibitor, 5-10 mg twice daily. Extracted from the samples, RNA was reverse transcribed into cDNA to serve as the sequencing template. Clones were sequenced by immunoSEQ multiplex PCR, and TCRdb holds only the in-frame ones, with some missing. The table lists 100,000 or so clones, 60% of them singletons. The clonotype comes from a human donor with alopecia areata. Sequences were derived from CD8+ T cells sorted from blood, sampled between weeks 55 and 65, from a patient treated with tofacitinib.

In DNA, the CDR3 is TGTGCCAGCAGCTTAGATGCAGGCGGTCAGCCCCAGCATTTT. The encoded protein is CASSLDAGGQPQHF. The chain employs TRBV7-9 and TRBJ1-5; D is unclear. The CDR3 spans 14 residues. Trimming shortened V by 1 base and J by 6 bases, and 10 bases separated the two germline ends. Germline V gene data show CDR1 as SEHNR and CDR2 as FQNEAQ (reference sequence).